What follows are 18 T cell receptor beta chains derived from one specimen sequenced in a study of T cells in Graves' hyperthyroidism and ophthalmopathy. The source material, RNA transcripts, was used to amplify TCR beta CDR3 regions. The HTBI primer set drove a first-round RT-PCR of the TCR CDR3. TCRdb used MiXCR to reprocess the multiplex PCR reads, holding one entry per CDR3 protein. Among about 290,000 distinct CDR3 sequences listed, roughly an eighth were seen once. Material for sequencing was blood. The receptors shown here come from a woman aged 35 to 49 with Graves' hyperthyroidism.

This clonotype was seen ten or more times. The chain joins TRBV24-1 to TRBJ2-1, with TRBD1 identical over 8 bases. The CDR3 length is 15 residues. V was pared by 3 bases and J by 2 bases, with 2 bases of the junction left unmatched. Per the germline V gene, CDR1 is KGHDR and CDR2 is SFDVKD. The CDR3: CATSDGDRTYNEQFF. CDR3 DNA: TGTGCCACCAGTGATGGGGACAGGACCTACAATGAGCAGTTCTTC.

The chain combines TRBV3-1 with TRBJ2-2; TRBD2 matches 13 bases. This CDR3 comprises 19 residues. Germline trimming cut 4 bases from V and 5 bases from J; bases unmatched to any gene: 13. Germline CDR1 LGHDT, CDR2 YNNKEL (reference sequence). CDR3 in amino acids: CASSLLGLAGVGRTGELFF. The CDR3 nucleotides are TGTGCCAGCAGCCTCTTAGGACTAGCGGGAGTGGGGAGGACCGGGGAGCTGTTTTTT.

V is TRBV9 and J is TRBJ1-3; D is uncertain. This CDR3 contains 15 residues. Germline V gives CDR1 SGDLS, CDR2 YYNGEE. V lost 0 bases and J 3 bases, leaving 10 bases between the germline ends. CDR3 bases: TGTGCCAGCAGCGTAGATTTGGGAGTTGGAAACACCATATATTTT. It codes for CASSVDLGVGNTIYF.

The table lists this clonotype with a few counts. The chain combines TRBV20-1 with TRBJ2-1; no clear D. This CDR3 is built from 14 residues. V lost 3 bases and J lost 0, with 9 bases in between. Germline loops: CDR1 DFQATT, CDR2 SNEGSKA (reference sequence). The CDR3 DNA sequence: TGCAGTGCTAGCCCTCGAAACTCCTACAATGAGCAGTTCTTC. Amino acid sequence: CSASPRNSYNEQFF.

The chain joins TRBV5-4 to TRBJ1-2; a possible D gene is TRBD1 (6 bases). Germline CDR1 and CDR2: SGHNT and YYREEE (reference sequence). The CDR3 sequence is 15 residues long. Trimming removed 0 bases at V and 0 bases at J, with 9 bases between. The CDR3 DNA sequence: TGTGCCAGCAGCTTGGGAGGGGGTTCTAACTATGGCTACACCTTC. Its translation is CASSLGGGSNYGYTF.

Ten or more counts support this clonotype. The gene calls are TRBV7-2 and TRBJ1-1; D not resolved. This CDR3 region has 14 residues. The germline V gene encodes CDR1 SGHTA and CDR2 FQGNSA. Between the trimmed V and J ends, which lost 1 base and 1 base, there was a span of 7 bases. In DNA form, the CDR3 reads TGTGCCAGCAGCTTAGTTCCGGGGAACACTGAAGCTTTCTTT. Translating gives CASSLVPGNTEAFF.

Many counts were recorded for this clonotype. This chain connects TRBV7-9 to TRBJ2-1, with a possible D match to TRBD2 (5 bases). The CDR3 is made up of 13 amino acids. Trimming removed 5 bases at V and 6 bases at J, with 11 bases between. The germline V gene has CDR1 SEHNR and CDR2 FQNEAQ (reference sequence). In DNA form, the CDR3 reads TGTGCCAGCAGCCCCGGGAACGGCAATGAGCAGTTCTTC. It yields the protein CASSPGNGNEQFF.

The sample holds many counts of this clonotype. V gene TRBV12-3 or TRBV12-4 combines with J gene TRBJ1-3; the match to TRBD1 covers 9 bases. Trimming removed 6 bases from V and 4 bases from J; junction bases left unmatched: 4. This CDR3 contains 14 residues. In DNA form, the CDR3 reads TGTGCCAGCAGAAACAGGGGGCGAGGAAACACCATATATTTT. Its translation: CASRNRGRGNTIYF.

In this sample, this clonotype turned up many times. This chain uses TRBV10-3 with TRBJ2-3, with D possibly matching TRBD2 (6 bases). V was cut by 4 bases and J by 0 bases, with 17 bases left in between. CDR1 ENHRY and CDR2 SYGVKD come from the germline V gene. The CDR3 runs to 17 residues. The CDR3 is CAISVGGSGTSTDTQYF. The CDR3 region has the DNA TGTGCCATCAGTGTTGGAGGTAGCGGCACTAGCACAGATACGCAGTATTTT.

This clonotype has ten or more counts. The J gene is TRBJ2-7, the V gene TRBV28; possibly TRBD2 for D (5 bases). V lost 6 bases, J lost 5 bases, and 17 bases lay in between. The CDR3 spans 14 residues. Germline V lookup: CDR1 MDHEN, CDR2 SYDVKM. The CDR3 loop reads CASSPGGRTNEQYF. CDR3 coding DNA: TGTGCCAGCAGCCCGGGCGGGCGCACGAACGAGCAGTACTTC.

This chain connects TRBV7-9 to TRBJ1-3, with D unresolved. The CDR3 extends over 15 amino acids. Germline V lookup: CDR1 SEHNR, CDR2 FQNEAQ (reference sequence). The V gene lost 5 bases and the J gene lost 4 bases, with 15 bases spanning the gap. CDR3 residues: CASSTLRGSGNTIYF. The DNA of the CDR3 is TGTGCCAGCAGCACCCTCCGGGGTTCGGGAAACACCATATATTTT.

In its sample, this clonotype was seen many times. V usage is TRBV27 and J usage is TRBJ1-6, with 9 bases fitting TRBD1. Germline-derived CDR1 and CDR2 are MNHEY and SMNVEV (reference sequence). This CDR3 is built from 14 residues. Trimming cost V 2 bases and J 9 bases; bases outside gene matches: 2. The CDR3 coding sequence is TGTGCCAGCAGTTTAGAGACAGGGGGTTCACCCCTCCACTTT. Residues: CASSLETGGSPLHF.

In this sample, this clonotype turned up a few times. Just one base apart from a much larger clone, this may be a read error. The chain employs TRBV2 and TRBJ2-5, with D possibly TRBD1 on 7 matching bases. V lost 5 bases to trimming and J lost 7 bases, with 17 bases between them. CDR3 size: 14 residues. CDR1 is SNHLY, CDR2 FYNNEI, per germline. CDR3 in amino acids: CASSRQGGGGTQYF. Written as DNA, the CDR3 is TGTGCCAGCAGTCGACAGGGTGGAGGGGGGACCCAGTACTTC.

The table lists this clonotype with many counts. This chain joins TRBV7-2 and TRBJ2-4; D gene ambiguous. Germline CDR1 is SGHTA and CDR2 is FQGNSA. The CDR3 is 12 residues long. V was cut by 5 bases and J by 8 bases, with 10 bases left in between. CDR3 DNA: TGTGCCAGCAGCCCATCGCGAGACATTCAGTACTTC. This encodes CASSPSRDIQYF.

This clonotype has only a few counts. The CDR3 here is CASSQVAGTWTDTQYF. The CDR3 region has the DNA TGTGCCAGTAGTCAAGTAGCGGGGACCTGGACAGATACGCAGTATTTT. The chain links TRBV19 to TRBJ2-3; 8 bases agree with TRBD2. Germline CDR1 and CDR2: LNHDA and SQIVND (reference sequence). The CDR3 loop spans 16 amino acids. Trimming removed 5 bases from V and 3 bases from J; junction bases left unmatched: 10. Drawing the rest from reference TRBV19 and TRBJ2-3, the complete variable domain is DGGITQSPKYLFRKEGQNVTLSCEQNLNHDAMYWYRQDPGQGLRLIYYSQIVNDFQKGDIAEGYSVSREKKESFPLTVTSAQKNPTAFYLCASSQVAGTWTDTQYFGPGTRLTVL.

The table lists this clonotype with many counts. This chain uses TRBV6-2 or TRBV6-3 with TRBJ2-5; D gene ambiguous. CDR1 is MNHEY and CDR2 is SVGEGT in the germline V gene. This CDR3 contains 13 residues. The V gene lost 5 bases and the J gene lost 5 bases, with 12 bases spanning the gap. The CDR3 DNA is TGTGCCAGCAGTCTCCGAGAGAGGGAGACCCAGTACTTC. It is translated as CASSLRERETQYF.

A word on this clonotype: A much larger clonotype is one base distant, so this may be a read error. The V and J genes are TRBV11-2 and TRBJ2-7; 8 positions agree with TRBD1. V gave up 2 bases and J gave up 2 bases; unmatched junction bases: 5. From germline, CDR1 is SGHAT and CDR2 FQNNGV. The CDR3 runs to 15 residues. The CDR3 reads CASSLIHRGAYEQYF. The DNA for the CDR3 is TGTGCCAGCAGCTTAATACACAGGGGGGCCTACGAGCAGTACTTC.

This clonotype was counted between two and nine times. In nucleotides, the CDR3 is TGCGCCAGCAGTGAGTTCCCGGGGCAGGCGGACGAGCAGTACTTC. Protein product: CASSEFPGQADEQYF. This chain links TRBV10-2 with TRBJ2-7, with D perhaps assigned TRBD1 or TRBD2 (5 bases each). This CDR3 region has 15 residues. V lost 1 base and J 5 bases, leaving 15 bases between the germline ends. Germline V gives CDR1 WSHSY, CDR2 SAAADI.